Each of the 26 T cell receptor beta chains below was sequenced from the same sample in a study of T cell responses to AZD1222 COVID-19 vaccine. Repertoires were generated with immunoSEQ multiplex PCR, while TCRdb's copy carries only in-frame clones and drops some. The table shows 100,000 to 150,000 clones, with around 90% occurring only once. Sequencing was performed on peripheral blood, taken 28 days after the second AZD1222 dose. The receptors come from an adult who received the AZD1222 COVID-19 vaccine.

This sequence joins TRBV7-6 and TRBJ2-1; maybe TRBD1 (6 bases). CDR1 is SGHVS, CDR2 FNYEAQ, per germline. The CDR3 extends over 14 amino acids. The V and J ends lost 5 bases and 5 bases respectively, with 13 bases between them. CDR3 sequence (DNA): TGTGCCAGCAGCAAGGGACACCTTGACAATGAGCAGTTCTTC. It specifies CASSKGHLDNEQFF.

The genes are TRBV7-2 and TRBJ2-2; no clear D. In germline, CDR1 is SGHTA, CDR2 FQGNSA. Trimming took off 6 bases at V and 10 bases at J, with 18 bases between the two ends. The CDR3 totals 14 residues. The CDR3, as DNA: TGTGCCAGCAGTCATAGCCCCCTTACCATGGAGCTGTTTTTT. This translates into CASSHSPLTMELFF.

The CDR3 region has the DNA TGTGCCTGGAGTACTTCTCCCCTGGGCACTGAAGCTTTCTTT. The encoded protein is CAWSTSPLGTEAFF. The rearrangement links TRBV30 to TRBJ1-1; D call uncertain. This CDR3 is 14 amino acids long. Germline V CDR1 and CDR2: GTSNPN, SVGIG (reference sequence). Trimming stripped 2 bases from V and 4 bases from J, with 14 bases between.

The chain employs TRBV27 and TRBJ1-6, with D possibly matching TRBD1 (5 bases). CDR1 MNHEY and CDR2 SMNVEV come from the germline V gene (reference sequence). Trimming removed 5 bases at V and 5 bases at J, with 13 bases between. There are 15 residues in the CDR3. The CDR3 reads CASSSWGRNNSPLHF. In DNA, the CDR3 is TGTGCCAGCAGTAGCTGGGGGAGAAATAATTCACCCCTCCACTTT.

V usage is TRBV12-5 and J usage is TRBJ1-5; D uncertain. This CDR3 is 19 amino acids long. Between the trimmed V and J ends, which lost 0 bases and 8 bases, there was a span of 26 bases. Germline CDR1 is LGHNT and CDR2 is FRNRAP. The CDR3 bases are TGTGCTAGTGGTTTGGTAGTATCCACCGGACGGGGTGGAAGAGAGCCCCAGCATTTT. Its protein is CASGLVVSTGRGGREPQHF.

V gene TRBV21-1 combines with J gene TRBJ2-7; the DNA was not used to check the table's D call, TRBD1. TRBV21-1 is noted as a pseudogene. The CDR3 length is 13 residues. CDR3 sequence: CARCQGSRYEQYF. DNA for the CDR3: TGTGCCAGGTGTCAAGGATCCAGGTACGAGCAGTACTTC.

This chain connects TRBV5-5 to TRBJ2-5, with D possibly being TRBD1 (5 bases). This CDR3 has 16 residues. Trimming left V 0 bases short and J 2 bases short, with 14 bases between. CDR1 and CDR2 (germline): SGHKS, YYEKEE (reference sequence). CDR3 sequence reads: CASSLGTMDTQETQYF. The DNA of the CDR3 is TGTGCCAGCAGCTTGGGGACGATGGACACACAAGAGACCCAGTACTTC.

The V gene is TRBV5-1, the J gene TRBJ1-2; unclear D gene. Deletions cut 4 bases from V and 0 bases from J, with 10 bases between. The CDR3 covers 14 residues. In germline, CDR1 is SGHRS, CDR2 YFSETQ. This CDR3 is CASSQTVANYGYTF. The CDR3 coding sequence is TGCGCCAGCAGCCAAACAGTAGCTAACTATGGCTACACCTTC.

V usage is TRBV5-1 and J usage is TRBJ1-3; TRBD1 is a possible D gene (6 bases). The CDR3 contains 15 residues. V dropped 5 bases and J dropped 0 bases, with 12 bases sitting between them. The V gene's germline CDR1 is SGHRS and CDR2 YFSETQ. The CDR3 DNA is TGCGCCAGCAGGCCTGGGGGCGGCTCTGGAAACACCATATATTTT. Residues: CASRPGGGSGNTIYF.

The chain is built from TRBV9 and TRBJ2-2, with unresolved D. Germline loops: CDR1 SGDLS, CDR2 YYNGEE. V lost 7 bases and J lost 6, with 16 bases in between. The CDR3 has 14 residues. The CDR3 here is CASRSPARPGELFF. CDR3 nucleotides: TGTGCCAGCCGGAGTCCCGCCCGCCCCGGGGAGCTGTTTTTT. The complete variable domain, with remaining parts taken from reference TRBV9 and TRBJ2-2, reads DSGVTQTPKHLITATGQRVTLRCSPRSGDLSVYWYQQSLDQGLQFLIQYYNGEERAKGNILERFSAQQFPDLHSELNLSSLELGDSALYFCASRSPARPGELFFGEGSRLTVL.

This rearrangement joins TRBV11-2 to TRBJ1-6; the D is unclear. Trimming took off 0 bases at V and 10 bases at J, with 10 bases between the two ends. This CDR3 has 14 residues. Germline V gene data show CDR1 as SGHAT and CDR2 as FQNNGV. The CDR3 protein is CASSLEWERSPLHF. The CDR3 DNA sequence: TGTGCCAGCAGCTTAGAGTGGGAGAGGTCACCCCTCCACTTT.

In DNA, the CDR3 is TGTGCCAGCAGTACGGACTATACTCCCAATCAGCCCCAGCATTTT. This sequence encodes CASSTDYTPNQPQHF. This chain joins TRBV6-6 and TRBJ1-5; no clear D. The CDR3 totals 15 residues. The V end lost 5 bases, the J end lost 3 bases, and 14 bases lay between the germline ends. CDR1 and CDR2 from the germline V gene are MNHNY and SVGAGI (reference sequence).

J is TRBJ2-7 and V is TRBV1; no check of the table's D call, TRBD2, against the DNA was made. TRBV1 is tagged as a pseudogene. This CDR3 region has 14 residues. CDR3 in DNA: TGCACCAGCAGCCCTGGGCTAGCGACGTACGAGCAGTACGTC. Translation gives CTSSPGLATYEQYV.

The rearrangement joins TRBV12-3 or TRBV12-4 to TRBJ1-1; 7 bases map to TRBD1. CDR3 length equals 13 residues. V lost 1 base and J lost 11; bases outside the gene matches: 7. The CDR3 protein is CASSLEFRGVAFF. The DNA for the CDR3 is TGTGCCAGCAGTTTAGAGTTCAGGGGGGTCGCTTTCTTT.

V and J are TRBV19 and TRBJ1-2; tentative D call: TRBD1 (5 bases). Trimming cost V 5 bases and J 9 bases, with 19 bases left between them. Germline lookup yields CDR1 LNHDA and CDR2 SQIVND (reference sequence). The CDR3 extends over 14 amino acids. The CDR3 nucleotides are TGTGCCAGTAGTCCGGGACTTTCGATGGCGCGCTACACCTTC. This sequence encodes CASSPGLSMARYTF.

The chain is built from TRBV14 and TRBJ1-3; maybe TRBD1 (5 bases). The CDR3 extends over 17 amino acids. Germline CDR1 reads SGHDN; CDR2 reads FVKESK. The V end lost 3 bases, the J end lost 0 bases, and 15 bases lay between the germline ends. The DNA for the CDR3 is TGTGCCAGCAGCCAGGGGGAGGGCTCTCACTCTGGAAACACCATATATTTT. Its protein is CASSQGEGSHSGNTIYF. Combining the CDR3 with reference TRBV14 and TRBJ1-3 gives the whole variable domain EAGVTQFPSHSVIEKGQTVTLRCDPISGHDNLYWYRRVMGKEIKFLLHFVKESKQDESGMPNNRFLAERTGGTYSTLKVQPAELEDSGVYFCASSQGEGSHSGNTIYFGEGSWLTVV.

This chain uses TRBV29-1 with TRBJ1-1; D remains ambiguous. The CDR3 totals 12 residues. The germline gives CDR1 SQVTM, CDR2 ANQGSEA. CDR3 sequence reads: CTMNRETPQAFF. The CDR3 bases are TGCACCATGAACCGGGAAACTCCCCAAGCTTTCTTT.

The CDR3 DNA is TGTGCCAGCAGCATTAGCGGGAGTCCTCCCGCCGTC. This encodes CASSISGSPPAV. The chain carries TRBV7-2 and TRBJ2-7, with 9 bases matching TRBD2. The CDR3 consists of 12 residues. CDR1 and CDR2 from the germline V gene are SGHTA and FQGNSA.

The rearrangement uses TRBV7-3 and TRBJ1-2, with no clear D. Trimming cost V 2 bases and J 6 bases, with 19 bases left between them. This CDR3 is 16 amino acids long. Germline CDR1 reads SGHTA; CDR2 reads FQGTGA. The DNA of the CDR3 is TGTGCCAGCAGCTTATCAGGTTTGGGAAGTTCCGATGGCTACACCTTC. Translation gives CASSLSGLGSSDGYTF. Full variable domain (outside the CDR3, taken from reference TRBV7-3 and TRBJ1-2): GAGVSQTPSNKVTEKGKYVELRCDPISGHTALYWYRQSLGQGPEFLIYFQGTGAADDSGLPNDRFFAVRPEGSVSTLKIQRTERGDSAVYLCASSLSGLGSSDGYTFGSGTRLTVV.

This clone was found once. The chain is built from TRBV29-1 and TRBJ2-1; D perhaps matches TRBD1 (5 bases). Between the trimmed V and J ends, which lost 4 bases and 4 bases, there was a span of 11 bases. Germline loops: CDR1 SQVTM, CDR2 ANQGSEA. There are 13 residues in the CDR3. The CDR3, as DNA: TGCAGCGTTGCCGGACACCTATACAATGAGCAGTTCTTC. It codes for CSVAGHLYNEQFF.

The rearrangement links TRBV19 to TRBJ2-7; a weak D match, TRBD2 (5 bases). Deletions cut 6 bases from V and 2 bases from J, with 14 bases between. Germline CDR1 reads LNHDA; CDR2 reads SQIVND (reference sequence). The CDR3 sequence is 14 residues long. Here the CDR3 reads CASSPRRQAYEQYF. CDR3 DNA: TGTGCCAGTAGCCCGAGGAGGCAAGCCTACGAGCAGTACTTC.

The chain couples TRBV6-1 to TRBJ2-1; TRBD2 might be the D (7 bases). Germline V gives CDR1 MNHNS, CDR2 SASEGT. Trimming took 1 base from V and 5 from J, leaving 21 bases between them. The CDR3 covers 18 residues. Written as DNA, the CDR3 is TGTGCCAGCAGTGAAGGAGGGTGGGGGGGCCGGAAGGACAATGAGCAGTTCTTC. It specifies CASSEGGWGGRKDNEQFF.

This clone was found once. The sample carries other DNA sequences with the same CDR3. This chain uses TRBV19 with TRBJ2-5, with D perhaps assigned TRBD1 or TRBD2 (5 bases each). Trimming took 8 bases from V and 2 from J, leaving 6 bases between them. Germline values: CDR1 LNHDA, CDR2 SQIVND (reference sequence). The CDR3 is 11 amino acids. The CDR3 loop reads CASGGQETQYF. In nucleotides, the CDR3 is TGTGCCAGTGGGGGTCAAGAGACCCAGTACTTC.

J is TRBJ2-7 and V is TRBV7-8, with 7 bases fitting TRBD2. Germline CDR1 and CDR2: SGHVS and FQNEAQ. The CDR3 covers 15 residues. J gave up 2 bases and V 2 bases, and 6 bases lay outside the gene matches. Here the CDR3 reads CASSLQQRGPYEQYV. The CDR3 DNA sequence: TGTGCCAGCAGCTTACAACAGCGGGGCCCCTACGAGCAGTACGTC.

The chain is built from TRBV2 and TRBJ1-2, with D uncertain. The V gene lost 8 bases and the J gene lost 5 bases, with 12 bases spanning the gap. The germline V gene encodes CDR1 SNHLY and CDR2 FYNNEI. The CDR3 covers 12 residues. The CDR3 reads CASDSGGYGYTF. The DNA for the CDR3 is TGTGCCAGCGATTCGGGTGGGTATGGCTACACCTTC.

The genes are TRBV6-5 and TRBJ1-6, with no clear D. The ends were cut back, 6 bases at V and 1 base at J, with 7 bases in the middle. CDR3 length equals 14 residues. The V gene's germline CDR1 is MNHEY and CDR2 SVGAGI. The CDR3 sequence: CASSLLSYNSPLHF. In nucleotides, the CDR3 is TGTGCCAGCAGCCTTCTTTCCTATAATTCACCCCTCCACTTT.